The 13 T cell receptor beta chains below all came from one sample that was sequenced in a study of cytomegalovirus exposure and HLA in healthy donors. The study ran its PCR with 60 Vbeta and 13 Jbeta primers. Data came from immunoSEQ multiplex PCR; TCRdb stores just in-frame clones and leaves some out. The sample lists 100,000 to 120,000 clones; around 79% were seen once. The sample comprised PBMCs. These receptor sequences come from a woman aged 30 to 39 in good health and CMV-seronegative.

The chain links TRBV5-1 to TRBJ2-7; 9 bases align to TRBD1. The CDR3 runs 15 residues. CDR1 SGHRS and CDR2 YFSETQ come from the germline V gene. With V trimmed by 3 bases and J by 0 bases, 4 bases remained unmatched. The CDR3 coding sequence is TGCGCCAGCAGCTCCGGGACAGGGAGCTCCTACGAGCAGTACTTC. Translation: CASSSGTGSSYEQYF.

CDR3 coding DNA: TGTGCCTGGAGTGTCGCCTCGGGGAGGACCTACGAGCAGTACTTC. Amino acid sequence: CAWSVASGRTYEQYF. The rearrangement joins TRBV30 to TRBJ2-7; tentatively, D is TRBD2 (6 bases). The germline gives CDR1 GTSNPN, CDR2 SVGIG (reference sequence). There are 15 residues in the CDR3. V was cut by 0 bases and J by 2 bases, with 14 bases left in between.

This clone was counted at least ten times. The V call is TRBV5-6, the J call TRBJ1-1; a possible D gene is TRBD1 (6 bases). This CDR3 spans 14 amino acids. The V and J ends lost 4 bases and 0 bases respectively, with 10 bases between them. Per the germline V gene, CDR1 is SGHDT and CDR2 is YYEEEE. CDR3 in amino acids: CASSGRGMNTEAFF. The CDR3 nucleotides are TGTGCCAGCAGCGGCAGGGGAATGAACACTGAAGCTTTCTTT.

The chain joins TRBV11-2 to TRBJ2-5; D gene uncertain. The CDR3 runs to 14 residues. V was pared by 0 bases and J by 4 bases, with 9 bases between. Per germline, CDR1 SGHAT and CDR2 FQNNGV. CDR3 residues: CASSLDSRPETQYF. In nucleotides, the CDR3 is TGTGCCAGCAGCTTAGACAGCAGGCCAGAGACCCAGTACTTC.

V gene TRBV4-3 combines with J gene TRBJ1-3; 9 nucleotides line up with TRBD1. The CDR3 is 19 residues long. V shed 1 base, J shed 0 bases, and the junction held 10 bases outside the gene matches. The germline V gene encodes CDR1 LGHNA and CDR2 YSLEER. The CDR3 region has the DNA TGCGCCAGCAGCCAAGGGACAGGGGTCCCCTCCCGCTCTGGAAACACCATATATTTT. This codes for CASSQGTGVPSRSGNTIYF.

The chain joins TRBV6-5 to TRBJ2-1; TRBD2 agrees at 11 bases. The V segment lost 5 bases and the J segment 8 bases; nucleotides outside the gene matches: 8. This CDR3 spans 15 amino acids. Germline lookup yields CDR1 MNHEY and CDR2 SVGAGI. The CDR3 loop reads CASSRSGRARDEQFF. As DNA, the CDR3 is TGTGCCAGCAGTCGTAGCGGGAGGGCCCGGGATGAGCAGTTCTTC.

This chain uses TRBV4-1 with TRBJ1-6, with TRBD1 matching over 8 bases. This CDR3 is built from 14 residues. The ends lost 2 bases at V and 10 bases at J; junction bases unmatched: 4. CDR1 and CDR2 (germline): MGHRA, YSYEKL. CDR3 nucleotide sequence: TGCGCCAGCAGCCAACTTCCAGGGGGCTCACCCCTCCACTTT. This codes for CASSQLPGGSPLHF.

V usage is TRBV28 and J usage is TRBJ1-2, with no clear D. V dropped 2 bases and J dropped 0 bases, with 7 bases sitting between them. Germline CDR1 MDHEN, CDR2 SYDVKM. The CDR3 has 14 amino acids. In nucleotides, the CDR3 is TGTGCCAGCAGTTTAGAGGAAACTAACTATGGCTACACCTTC. It codes for CASSLEETNYGYTF.

V and J are TRBV7-9 and TRBJ2-5, with no clear D. Per the germline V gene, CDR1 is SEHNR and CDR2 is FQNEAQ (reference sequence). CDR3 size: 14 residues. Trimming pared 3 bases from V and 2 bases from J, leaving 10 bases between. The DNA of the CDR3 is TGTGCCAGCAGCTTTCAGGATCTTCAAGAGACCCAGTACTTC. The encoded protein is CASSFQDLQETQYF.

The rearrangement links TRBV7-8 to TRBJ1-6; 9 bases agree with TRBD1. Per the germline V gene, CDR1 is SGHVS and CDR2 is FQNEAQ. The CDR3 is 15 residues long. Trimming took 5 bases from V and 10 from J; bases not matched to a gene: 9. The CDR3 sequence is CASSALRDRDSPLHF. The CDR3 DNA reads TGTGCCAGCAGCGCTCTCCGGGACAGGGACTCACCCCTCCACTTT.

This rearrangement joins TRBV4-1 to TRBJ1-6, with 8 positions matching TRBD1. The CDR3 is 17 residues long. V shed 1 base and J 7 bases; nucleotides not matched to a gene: 9. Germline assignment: CDR1 MGHRA and CDR2 YSYEKL. CDR3 bases: TGCGCCAGCAGCCAAGCCCTCCGGACAGGGAGGAATTCACCCCTCCACTTT. As protein: CASSQALRTGRNSPLHF.

This sequence joins TRBV11-3 and TRBJ2-3; D is perhaps TRBD2 (6 bases). This CDR3 spans 15 amino acids. Germline V gene lookup returns CDR1 SGHNT and CDR2 YENEEA. The V and J ends lost 6 bases and 4 bases respectively, with 17 bases between them. The CDR3 spells CASSTREKSPDTQYF. The CDR3 nucleotides are TGTGCCAGCAGTACCCGGGAGAAGTCCCCAGATACGCAGTATTTT.

V gene TRBV5-8 combines with J gene TRBJ2-1; TRBD1 agrees at 7 bases. This CDR3 is built from 16 residues. The germline V gene encodes CDR1 SGHTS and CDR2 YDEGEE. J lost 7 bases, V lost 0 bases, and 10 bases had no gene match. The CDR3 DNA reads TGTGCCAGCAGCTTGGATACCGGACAGGCTGGAAATGAGCAGTTCTTC. Its translation: CASSLDTGQAGNEQFF. Supplemented by reference TRBV5-8 and TRBJ2-1, the full variable domain reads EAGVTQSPTHLIKTRGQQATLRCSPISGHTSVYWYQQALGLGLQFLLWYDEGEERNRGNFPPRFSGRQFPNYSSELNVNALELEDSALYLCASSLDTGQAGNEQFFGPGTRLTVL.